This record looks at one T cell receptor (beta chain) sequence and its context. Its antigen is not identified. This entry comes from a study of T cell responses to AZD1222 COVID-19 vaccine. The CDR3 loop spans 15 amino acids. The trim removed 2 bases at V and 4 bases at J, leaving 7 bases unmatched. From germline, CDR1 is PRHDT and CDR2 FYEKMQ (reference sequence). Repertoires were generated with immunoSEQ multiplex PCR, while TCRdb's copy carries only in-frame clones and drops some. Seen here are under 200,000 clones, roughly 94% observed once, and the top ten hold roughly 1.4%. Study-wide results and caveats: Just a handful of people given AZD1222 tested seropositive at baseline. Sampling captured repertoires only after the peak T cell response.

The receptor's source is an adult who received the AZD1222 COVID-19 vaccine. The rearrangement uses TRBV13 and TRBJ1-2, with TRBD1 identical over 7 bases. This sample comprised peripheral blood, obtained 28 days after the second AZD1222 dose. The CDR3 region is CASSLLGGEIYGYTF. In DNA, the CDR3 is TGTGCCAGCAGCTTATTAGGGGGCGAGATCTATGGCTACACCTTC.